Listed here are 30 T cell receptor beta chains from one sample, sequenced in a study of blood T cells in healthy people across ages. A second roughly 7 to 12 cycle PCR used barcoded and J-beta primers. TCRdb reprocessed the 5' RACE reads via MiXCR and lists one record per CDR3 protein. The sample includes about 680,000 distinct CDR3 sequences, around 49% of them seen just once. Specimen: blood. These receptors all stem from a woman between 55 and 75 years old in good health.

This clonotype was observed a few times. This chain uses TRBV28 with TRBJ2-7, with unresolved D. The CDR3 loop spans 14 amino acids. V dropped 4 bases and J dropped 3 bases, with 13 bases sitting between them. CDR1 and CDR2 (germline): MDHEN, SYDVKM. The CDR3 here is CASSYYSGVYEQYF. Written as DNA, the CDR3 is TGTGCCAGCAGTTATTATAGTGGGGTCTACGAGCAGTACTTC.

CDR3: CASSLAEAVYEQYF. The CDR3 DNA reads as TGTGCCAGCAGCTTAGCGGAAGCAGTCTACGAGCAGTACTTC. The J gene is TRBJ2-4, the V gene TRBV7-2; D is uncertain. Judging by the DNA end, TRBJ2-7 fits better; the J call may be wrong. CDR3 length equals 14 residues. Germline V CDR1 and CDR2: SGHTA, FQGNSA.

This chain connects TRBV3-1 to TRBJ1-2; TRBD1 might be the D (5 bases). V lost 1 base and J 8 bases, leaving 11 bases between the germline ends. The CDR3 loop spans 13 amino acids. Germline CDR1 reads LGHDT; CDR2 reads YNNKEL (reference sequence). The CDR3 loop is CASSQVGTGGYTF. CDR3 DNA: TGTGCCAGCAGCCAAGTGGGGACGGGAGGCTACACCTTC.

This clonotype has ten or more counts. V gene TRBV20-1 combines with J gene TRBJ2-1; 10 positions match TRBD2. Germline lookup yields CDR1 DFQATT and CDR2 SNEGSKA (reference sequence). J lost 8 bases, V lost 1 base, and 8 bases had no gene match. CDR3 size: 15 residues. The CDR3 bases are TGCAGTGCTAGAGCGCCTAGCGGGAGAGGGGATGAGCAGTTCTTC. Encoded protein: CSARAPSGRGDEQFF.

The chain's CDR3 is CASSTLGGRETQYF. The CDR3 DNA reads TGTGCCAGCAGTACCTTGGGAGGTCGGGAGACCCAGTACTTC. V is TRBV6-5 and J is TRBJ2-5, with a weak D call TRBD2 (6 bases). V was shortened by 5 bases and J by 5 bases, with 15 bases between the two germline ends. The CDR3 totals 14 residues. In germline, CDR1 is MNHEY, CDR2 SVGAGI.

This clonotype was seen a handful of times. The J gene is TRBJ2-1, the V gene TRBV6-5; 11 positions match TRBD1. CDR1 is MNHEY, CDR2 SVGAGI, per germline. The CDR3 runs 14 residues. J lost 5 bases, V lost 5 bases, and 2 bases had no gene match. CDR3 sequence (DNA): TGTGCCAGCAGTCGGACAGGGGGCCACAATGAGCAGTTCTTC. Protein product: CASSRTGGHNEQFF.

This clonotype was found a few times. The CDR3 DNA is TGTGCCAGCAGCCAATTTTCCCTAAGGGAGGGGATGTGGCAGCCCCAGCATTTT. Translating gives CASSQFSLREGMWQPQHF. The chain couples TRBV28 to TRBJ1-5; tentatively, D is TRBD1 (5 bases). From germline, CDR1 is MDHEN and CDR2 SYDVKM. V lost 6 bases to trimming and J lost 7 bases, with 28 bases between them. This CDR3 contains 18 residues.

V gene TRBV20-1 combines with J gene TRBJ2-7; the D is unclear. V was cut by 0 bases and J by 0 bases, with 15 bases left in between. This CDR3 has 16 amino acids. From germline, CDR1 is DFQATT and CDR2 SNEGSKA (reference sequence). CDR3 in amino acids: CSARDQNGVTSYEQYF. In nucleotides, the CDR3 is TGCAGTGCTAGAGATCAGAACGGCGTCACCTCCTACGAGCAGTACTTC.

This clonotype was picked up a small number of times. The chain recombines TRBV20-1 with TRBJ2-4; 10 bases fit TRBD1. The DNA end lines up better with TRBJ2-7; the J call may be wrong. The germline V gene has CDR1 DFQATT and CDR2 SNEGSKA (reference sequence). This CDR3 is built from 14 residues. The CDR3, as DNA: TGCAGTGCTAGTTCGGACAGGGGGGACTACGAGCAGTACTTC. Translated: CSASSDRGDYEQYF.

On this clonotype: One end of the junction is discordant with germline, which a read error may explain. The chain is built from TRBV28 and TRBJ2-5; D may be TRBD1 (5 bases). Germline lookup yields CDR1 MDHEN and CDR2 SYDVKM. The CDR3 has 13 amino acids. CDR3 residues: CASSLSREETQYF. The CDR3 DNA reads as TGCGCCAGCAGTTTATCCAGGGAAGAGACCCAGTACTTC.

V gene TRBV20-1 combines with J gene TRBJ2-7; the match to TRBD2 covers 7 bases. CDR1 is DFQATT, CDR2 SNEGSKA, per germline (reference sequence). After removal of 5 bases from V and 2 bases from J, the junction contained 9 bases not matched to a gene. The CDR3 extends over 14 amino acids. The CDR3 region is CSALSGTAAYEQYF. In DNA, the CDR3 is TGCAGTGCTCTAAGCGGGACGGCCGCCTACGAGCAGTACTTC.

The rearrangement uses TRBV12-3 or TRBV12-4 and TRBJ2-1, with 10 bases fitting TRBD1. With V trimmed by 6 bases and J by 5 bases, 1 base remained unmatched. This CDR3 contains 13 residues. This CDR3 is CASRGQGHNEQFF. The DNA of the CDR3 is TGTGCCAGCAGGGGACAGGGGCACAATGAGCAGTTCTTC.

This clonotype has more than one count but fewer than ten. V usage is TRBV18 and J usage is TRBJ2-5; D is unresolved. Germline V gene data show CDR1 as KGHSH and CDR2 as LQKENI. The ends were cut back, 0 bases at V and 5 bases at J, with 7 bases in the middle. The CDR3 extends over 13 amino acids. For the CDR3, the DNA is TGTGCCAGCTCACCACCGTCCAGCGAGACCCAGTACTTC. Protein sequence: CASSPPSSETQYF.

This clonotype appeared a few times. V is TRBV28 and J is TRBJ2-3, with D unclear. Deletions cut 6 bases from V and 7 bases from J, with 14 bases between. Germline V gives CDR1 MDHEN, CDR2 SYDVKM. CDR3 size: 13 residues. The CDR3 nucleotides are TGTGCCAGCAGGGGCATAGCCATGAATACGCAGTATTTT. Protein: CASRGIAMNTQYF.

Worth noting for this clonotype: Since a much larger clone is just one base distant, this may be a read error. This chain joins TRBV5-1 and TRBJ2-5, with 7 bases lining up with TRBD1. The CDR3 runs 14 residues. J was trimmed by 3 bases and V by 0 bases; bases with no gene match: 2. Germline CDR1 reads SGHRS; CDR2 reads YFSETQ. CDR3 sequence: CASSLAGQKETQYF. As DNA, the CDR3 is TGCGCCAGCAGCTTGGCGGGACAGAAAGAGACCCAGTACTTC.

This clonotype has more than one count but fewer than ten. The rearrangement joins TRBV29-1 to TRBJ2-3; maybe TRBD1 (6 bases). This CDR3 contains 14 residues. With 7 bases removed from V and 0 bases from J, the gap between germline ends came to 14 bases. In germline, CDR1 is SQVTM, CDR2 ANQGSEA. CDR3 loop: CSAKTGASTDTQYF. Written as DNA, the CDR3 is TGCAGCGCCAAGACAGGAGCGAGCACAGATACGCAGTATTTT.

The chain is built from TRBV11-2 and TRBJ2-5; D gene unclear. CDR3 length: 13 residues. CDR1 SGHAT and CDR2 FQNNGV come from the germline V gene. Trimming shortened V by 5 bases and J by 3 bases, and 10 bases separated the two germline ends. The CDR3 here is CASSVSLKETQYF. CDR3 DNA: TGTGCCAGCAGCGTCAGCCTAAAAGAGACCCAGTACTTC.

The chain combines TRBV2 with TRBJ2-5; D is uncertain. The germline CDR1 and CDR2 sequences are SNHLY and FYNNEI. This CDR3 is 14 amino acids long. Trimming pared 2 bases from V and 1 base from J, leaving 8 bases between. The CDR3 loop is CASSERQLQETQYF. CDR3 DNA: TGTGCCAGCAGTGAAAGGCAGCTCCAAGAGACCCAGTACTTC.

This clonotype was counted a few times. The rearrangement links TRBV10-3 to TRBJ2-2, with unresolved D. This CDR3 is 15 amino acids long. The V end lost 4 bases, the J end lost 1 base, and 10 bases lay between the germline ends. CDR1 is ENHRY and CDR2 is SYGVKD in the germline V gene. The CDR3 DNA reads TGTGCCATCAGTGCCGACACTTTGAACACCGGGGAGCTGTTTTTT. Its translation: CAISADTLNTGELFF.

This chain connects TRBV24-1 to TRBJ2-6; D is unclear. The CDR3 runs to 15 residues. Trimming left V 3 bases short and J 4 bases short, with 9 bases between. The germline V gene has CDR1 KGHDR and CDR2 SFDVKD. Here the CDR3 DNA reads TGTGCCACCAGTGATCCGAGGTGGGGGGCCAACGTCCTGACTTTC. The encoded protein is CATSDPRWGANVLTF.

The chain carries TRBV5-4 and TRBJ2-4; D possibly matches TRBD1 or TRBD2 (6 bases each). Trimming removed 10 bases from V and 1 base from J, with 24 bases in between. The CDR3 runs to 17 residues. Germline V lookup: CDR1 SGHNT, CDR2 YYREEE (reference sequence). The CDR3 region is CACTPGAGEVAKNIQYF. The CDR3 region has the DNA TGTGCCTGCACCCCGGGGGCAGGGGAGGTGGCCAAAAACATTCAGTACTTC.

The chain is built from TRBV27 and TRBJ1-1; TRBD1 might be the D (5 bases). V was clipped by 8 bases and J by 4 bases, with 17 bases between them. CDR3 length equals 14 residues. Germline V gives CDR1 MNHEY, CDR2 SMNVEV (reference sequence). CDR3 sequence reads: CASWPGRVGTEAFF. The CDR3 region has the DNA TGTGCCAGCTGGCCCGGCAGGGTGGGCACTGAAGCTTTCTTT.

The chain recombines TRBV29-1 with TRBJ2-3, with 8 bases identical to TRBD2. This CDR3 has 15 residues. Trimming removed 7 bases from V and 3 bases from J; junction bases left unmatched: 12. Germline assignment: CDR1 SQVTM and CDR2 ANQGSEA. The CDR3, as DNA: TGCAGCGCCGCTAGCGGGCCTCATAGTACAGATACGCAGTATTTT. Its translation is CSAASGPHSTDTQYF.

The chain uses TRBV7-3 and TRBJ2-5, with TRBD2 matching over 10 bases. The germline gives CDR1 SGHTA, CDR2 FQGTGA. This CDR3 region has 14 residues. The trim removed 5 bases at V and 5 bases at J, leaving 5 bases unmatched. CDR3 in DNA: TGTGCCAGCAGCATAGCGGGAGGTGGCGAGACCCAGTACTTC. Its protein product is CASSIAGGGETQYF.

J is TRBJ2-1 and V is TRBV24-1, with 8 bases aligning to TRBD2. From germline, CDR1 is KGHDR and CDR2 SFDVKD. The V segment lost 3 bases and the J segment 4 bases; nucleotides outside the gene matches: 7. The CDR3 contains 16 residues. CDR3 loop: CATSDTAGASYNEQFF. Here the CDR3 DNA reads TGTGCCACCAGTGATACAGCGGGAGCATCTTACAATGAGCAGTTCTTC.

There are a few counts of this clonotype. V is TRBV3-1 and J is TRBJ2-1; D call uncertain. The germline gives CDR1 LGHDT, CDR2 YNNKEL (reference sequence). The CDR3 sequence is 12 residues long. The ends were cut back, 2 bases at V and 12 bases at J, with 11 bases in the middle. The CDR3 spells CASSQSSSWQFF. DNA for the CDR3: TGTGCCAGCAGCCAATCCTCTAGTTGGCAGTTCTTC.

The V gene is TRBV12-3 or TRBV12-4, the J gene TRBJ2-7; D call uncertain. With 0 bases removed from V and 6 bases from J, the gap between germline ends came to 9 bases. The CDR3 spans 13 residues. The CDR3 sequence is CASSLALAREQYF. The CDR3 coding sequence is TGTGCCAGCAGTTTAGCGCTTGCGCGCGAGCAGTACTTC.

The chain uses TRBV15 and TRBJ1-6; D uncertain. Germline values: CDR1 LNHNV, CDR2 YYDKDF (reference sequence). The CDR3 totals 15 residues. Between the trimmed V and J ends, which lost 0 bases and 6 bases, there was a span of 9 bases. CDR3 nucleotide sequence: TGTGCCACCAGCAGAGAAAGGTTTACTAATTCACCCCTCCACTTT. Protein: CATSRERFTNSPLHF.

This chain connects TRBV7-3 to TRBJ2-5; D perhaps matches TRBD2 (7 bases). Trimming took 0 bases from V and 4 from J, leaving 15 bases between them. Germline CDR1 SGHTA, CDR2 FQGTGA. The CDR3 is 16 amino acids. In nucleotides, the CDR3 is TGTGCCAGCAGCTTAACAGGGGGGGCAGGGATAGAGACCCAGTACTTC. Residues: CASSLTGGAGIETQYF.

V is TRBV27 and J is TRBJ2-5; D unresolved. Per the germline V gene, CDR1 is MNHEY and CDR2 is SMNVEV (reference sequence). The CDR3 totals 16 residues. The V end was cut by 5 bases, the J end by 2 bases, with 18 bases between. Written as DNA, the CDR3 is TGTGCCAGCAGTCCGTTTCTTAGGACGGTTCAAGAGACCCAGTACTTC. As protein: CASSPFLRTVQETQYF.